Described below is a single T cell receptor beta chain sequence and its context. This specimen comes from a study of blood T cell repertoires in COVID-19. Study overall: From the United States, Italy and Spain came samples of acute and convalescent COVID-19. T cells, B-cell-depleted T cells, or PBMCs supplied cDNA or gDNA.

As originally analysed: Using reference gene primer amplification, nucleated cell counts were estimated. Only in-frame clones appear in the TCRdb table, and some are missing; sequencing was by immunoSEQ multiplex PCR. V, J and clone size are those of that table, while D and trimming were read from the DNA. Of 380,000 or so clones in the sample, approximately 86% were seen once. Those enrolled in Seattle joined during active infection and were followed longitudinally afterward. The CDR3 extends over 17 amino acids. V gave up 4 bases and J gave up 1 base; unmatched junction bases: 11. Germline lookup yields CDR1 KGHSH and CDR2 LQKENI.

The V call is TRBV18, the J call TRBJ1-2; 8 bases fit TRBD1. The clonotype comes from a woman aged 60-75 years with COVID-19, enrolled during active disease. The sequenced sample was peripheral blood. CDR3 sequence (DNA): TGTGCCAGCTCACGAACAGGGGGACGTACCTTTAACTATGGCTACACCTTC. This codes for CASSRTGGRTFNYGYTF.